This T cell receptor (beta chain) was sequenced in a study of cytomegalovirus exposure and HLA in healthy donors. Study-level points and caveats: Per published reports, the classifier diagnosed cytomegalovirus status with high specificity and sensitivity.

This clone was found once. What it recognizes is unknown. PCR employed 60 Vbeta and 13 Jbeta primers. Clones were sequenced by immunoSEQ multiplex PCR, and TCRdb holds only the in-frame ones, with some missing. The repertoire holds approximately 160,000 clones, with about four fifths as singletons. The V and J ends lost 1 base and 3 bases, in that order; junction bases with no gene match: 6. The CDR3 has 15 residues. From germline, CDR1 is LGHNA and CDR2 YNFKEQ. Sequencing was carried out using PBMCs. The chain links TRBV4-2 to TRBJ2-7, with TRBD1 matching over 7 bases. The origin of this receptor is a man under 40 in good health and CMV-seropositive. This CDR3 is CASSQGLTGNYEQYF. The DNA of the CDR3 is TGTGCCAGCAGCCAAGGGCTGACAGGGAACTACGAGCAGTACTTC.